What follows is one TCR beta chain and its context. This specimen comes from a study of T cell repertoires in ileal Crohn's disease. Time point given: neoterminal ileum biopsy at postoperative endoscopy, about 6 months after surgery. Data came from immunoSEQ multiplex PCR; TCRdb stores just in-frame clones and leaves some out. The table has about 1,700 clones, more than 70% seen once. The V end lost 3 bases, the J end lost 2 bases, and 10 bases lay between the germline ends. Germline CDR1 and CDR2: MNHNS and SASEGT. This CDR3 has 15 residues. The TCR sequence derives from an adult with Crohn's disease. Specimen: ileal tissue. V gene TRBV6-1 combines with J gene TRBJ2-2, with D tentatively TRBD2 (6 bases). CDR3 bases: TGTGCCAGCAGTGACGCGGGGCGAAACACCGGGGAGCTGTTTTTT. Translating it yields CASSDAGRNTGELFF.